Listed below are T cell receptor beta chains from one sample, sequenced in a study of beta chain features in type 1 diabetes. Data came from immunoSEQ multiplex PCR; TCRdb stores just in-frame clones and leaves some out. The top ten clones hold about 0.06% of a sample with under 500,000 clones, over 25% of them seen once. Input material: naive CD4+ T cells from blood. Receptor source: a man aged 18 to 29 in good health. Both conserved end residues are part of each CDR3. A D gene is named only where the DNA matches it firmly. Clone sizes are given selectively: once, few, many, or a class where the clone is expanded.

d_gene,v_gene,j_gene,abundance,CDR3aa,CDR3nt
-,TRBV12-2,TRBJ2-2,-,CASRLAARGGELFF,TGTGCAAGTCGCTTAGCGGCGCGCGGCGGGGAGCTGTTTTTT
-,TRBV6-5,TRBJ2-3,few,CASSYSRVISTDTQYF,TGTGCCAGCAGTTACTCGAGGGTAATTAGCACAGATACGCAGTATTTT
-,TRBV4-3,TRBJ1-2,-,CASPRGYGYTF,TGCGCCAGCCCCCGGGGATATGGCTACACCTTC
-,TRBV29-1,TRBJ2-5,few,CSFRLEETQYF,TGCAGCTTCCGACTAGAGGAGACCCAGTACTTC
-,TRBV14,TRBJ1-5,few,CASSQEPATPQHF,TGTGCCAGCAGCCAAGAACCGGCGACGCCCCAGCATTTT
-,TRBV30,TRBJ2-7,few,CAWGARARSSYEQYF,TGTGCCTGGGGGGCACGGGCTAGGAGCTCCTACGAGCAGTACTTC
-,TRBV27,TRBJ2-7,few,CASSLEGPILRSEQYF,TGTGCCAGCAGCTTAGAAGGGCCTATTCTTAGAAGCGAGCAGTACTTC
-,TRBV6-5,TRBJ2-1,-,CASSYSRTTYNEQFF,TGTGCCAGCAGTTACTCCCGGACTACTTACAATGAGCAGTTCTTC
-,TRBV15,TRBJ2-6,-,CATSTLGPGANVLTF,TGTGCCACCAGCACCCTCGGACCTGGGGCCAACGTCCTGACTTTC
-,TRBV13,TRBJ1-1,-,CASSLKYTEAFF,TGTGCCAGCAGCTTAAAGTATACTGAAGCTTTCTTT
-,TRBV5-5,TRBJ2-5,-,CASSLGQQETQYF,TGTGCCAGCAGCTTGGGACAGCAAGAGACCCAGTACTTC
-,TRBV18,TRBJ2-1,-,CASSLADNEQFF,TGTGCCAGCTCCTTAGCGGACAATGAGCAGTTCTTC
-,TRBV11-2,TRBJ2-5,-,CASSERTTQYF,TGTGCCAGCAGCGAGCGGACTACCCAGTACTTC
TRBD2,TRBV29-1,TRBJ2-1,-,CSEIAGESYNEQFF,TGCAGCGAGATAGCGGGAGAGTCCTACAATGAGCAGTTCTTC
TRBD2,TRBV4-3,TRBJ2-1,-,CASSQDASGIYEQFF,TGCGCCAGCAGCCAAGATGCTAGCGGGATATATGAGCAGTTCTTC
-,TRBV30,TRBJ1-3,-,CAWSAGLSGNTIYF,TGTGCCTGGAGTGCAGGGTTATCTGGAAACACCATATATTTT
-,TRBV27,TRBJ2-5,-,CASSLRGQETQYF,TGTGCCAGCAGTTTACGAGGCCAAGAGACCCAGTACTTC
TRBD1,TRBV5-4,TRBJ1-1,-,CASSPGTGDTEAFF,TGTGCCAGCAGCCCTGGGACAGGGGACACTGAAGCTTTCTTT
-,TRBV25-1,TRBJ2-5,-,CASSVLLGQQETQYF,TGTGCCAGCAGTGTCCTCCTCGGACAGCAAGAGACCCAGTACTTC
-,TRBV7-9,TRBJ2-7,-,CASSFGVVASDEQYF,TGTGCCAGCAGCTTCGGGGTAGTAGCATCGGACGAGCAGTACTTC
-,TRBV29-1,TRBJ1-1,-,CSATRGLNTEAFF,TGCAGCGCTACCAGGGGCTTGAACACTGAAGCTTTCTTT
-,TRBV9,TRBJ1-2,few,CASSVAGAYGYTF,TGTGCCAGCAGCGTAGCTGGGGCCTATGGCTACACCTTC
-,TRBV29-1,TRBJ1-4,-,CSVSAAPRPEKLFF,TGCAGCGTTTCAGCGGCCCCTCGCCCTGAAAAACTGTTTTTT
-,TRBV7-9,TRBJ2-7,-,CASSSYSGQKTYEQYF,TGTGCCAGCAGCTCATATTCAGGACAGAAGACTTACGAGCAGTACTTC
-,TRBV30,TRBJ1-2,-,CAWSVQANYGYTF,TGTGCCTGGAGTGTACAGGCTAACTATGGCTACACCTTC
TRBD2,TRBV9,TRBJ2-3,-,CASSVAHLAGGTDTQYF,TGTGCCAGCAGCGTAGCTCATTTAGCGGGAGGCACAGATACGCAGTATTTT
-,TRBV4-1,TRBJ1-4,few,CASSQAGLNEKLFF,TGCGCCAGCAGCCAAGCCGGATTAAATGAAAAACTGTTTTTT
TRBD2,TRBV5-1,TRBJ2-7,-,CASSSLAGGEQYF,TGCGCCAGCAGCTCGTTAGCGGGGGGCGAGCAGTACTTC
-,TRBV28,TRBJ2-3,-,CASSLTATQYF,TGTGCCAGCAGTTTAACGGCTACTCAGTATTTT
TRBD1,TRBV25-1,TRBJ1-1,-,CASSEWDRETEAFF,TGTGCCAGCAGTGAATGGGACAGGGAGACTGAAGCTTTCTTT
TRBD2,TRBV4-3,TRBJ2-1,-,CASSQELAGGSNEQFF,TGCGCCAGCAGCCAAGAGTTAGCGGGAGGTTCTAATGAGCAGTTCTTC
-,TRBV7-2,TRBJ2-1,few,CASRRTGEMNEQFF,TGTGCCAGCAGAAGGACGGGAGAGATGAATGAGCAGTTCTTC
-,TRBV30,TRBJ2-2,-,CAWRKTNTGELFF,TGTGCCTGGAGGAAAACGAACACCGGGGAGCTGTTTTTT
-,TRBV2,TRBJ2-6,few,CASNPDRAANVLTF,TGTGCCAGCAACCCGGACCGCGCGGCCAACGTCCTGACTTTC
-,TRBV28,TRBJ2-5,few,CASSSPLTETQYF,TGTGCCAGCAGTTCGCCCCTCACGGAGACCCAGTACTTC
-,TRBV9,TRBJ2-2,once,CASSVDSGNTGELFF,TGTGCCAGCAGCGTAGATAGCGGGAACACCGGGGAGCTGTTTTTT
TRBD2,TRBV7-7,TRBJ2-3,few,CASSNGLASTDTQYF,TGTGCTAGCAGCAACGGACTAGCGAGCACAGATACGCAGTATTTT
-,TRBV9,TRBJ1-1,few,CASSVGWGAEAFF,TGTGCCAGCAGCGTAGGGTGGGGCGCTGAAGCTTTCTTT
-,TRBV30,TRBJ2-2,-,CAWSSRGTGELFF,TGTGCCTGGAGTTCTCGAGGCACCGGGGAGCTGTTTTTT
-,TRBV4-3,TRBJ2-3,-,CASSQGGSSDTQYF,TGCGCCAGCAGCCAAGGGGGTAGTTCAGATACGCAGTATTTT
-,TRBV29-1,TRBJ2-3,-,CSLRDGTDTQYF,TGCAGCCTTAGGGACGGCACAGATACGCAGTATTTT
-,TRBV5-4,TRBJ2-1,few,CASSASGSNEQFF,TGTGCCAGCAGCGCTTCAGGGAGCAATGAGCAGTTCTTC
TRBD1,TRBV9,TRBJ2-1,-,CASNWDRNYNEQFF,TGTGCCAGCAACTGGGACAGGAACTACAATGAGCAGTTCTTC
-,TRBV4-3,TRBJ2-1,few,CASSQGDTLDEQFF,TGCGCCAGCAGCCAAGGGGATACCTTGGATGAGCAGTTCTTC
-,TRBV29-1,TRBJ2-5,-,CSAWRGADETQYF,TGCAGCGCCTGGAGGGGGGCCGACGAGACCCAGTACTTC
-,TRBV7-9,TRBJ2-2,-,CASSWTSGNTGELFF,TGTGCCAGCAGCTGGACCAGCGGGAACACCGGGGAGCTGTTTTTT